This TCR beta chain comes out of a study of identical twins. Study findings and constraints: These conclusions were based on statistical analysis (cross-sectional, not following the same donors). Some out-of-frame alpha sequences were shared by twins, and these showed excess low generation probability. Zero-insertion analyses were open to partial confounding by invariant MAIT and iNKT cells.

V was shortened by 4 bases and J by 6 bases, with 10 bases between the two germline ends. From germline, CDR1 is LGHDT and CDR2 YNNKEL (reference sequence). This CDR3 contains 13 residues. In this sample, this clonotype turned up a few times. Its antigen is still unknown. Each CDR3 protein gets one entry after TCRdb re-called the 5' RACE reads with MiXCR. The top ten hold more than 0.8% of the sample, which has about 500,000 distinct CDR3 sequences, more than 13% seen once. Separately, the same data were catalogued under a study of yellow fever vaccine responses in identical twins.

The clonotype originates from a woman between 18 and 30 years old in good health. The chain is built from TRBV3-1 and TRBJ1-5; D perhaps matches TRBD1 (5 bases). The specimen sequenced was CD4+ T cells sorted from blood. CDR3 region: CASSLGRVQPQHF. CDR3 DNA: TGTGCCAGCAGCCTGGGCAGGGTTCAGCCCCAGCATTTT.